The 6 T cell receptor beta chains listed next were all sequenced from one sample in a study of T cell repertoires in cytomegalovirus infection. The antigens these receptors bind are not known. In TCRdb, the reads were re-called with MiXCR into one record per CDR3 protein. Of 370,000 or so distinct CDR3 sequences listed, roughly 34% were seen once; the top ten hold about 14%. The source was cultured PBMCs, collected from culture after CMV antigen stimulation. The source of these receptors is a human donor in good health (CMV status not recorded). Some clones in this sample may be carry-over from other donors' samples.

This clonotype was observed many times. The J gene is TRBJ1-2, the V gene TRBV7-2, with TRBD1 identical over 8 bases. V was pared by 5 bases and J by 6 bases, with 8 bases of the junction left unmatched. Per the germline V gene, CDR1 is SGHTA and CDR2 is FQGNSA. The CDR3 totals 14 residues. The CDR3 region is CASSPLGQADGYTF. Written as DNA, the CDR3 is TGTGCCAGCAGCCCCCTGGGACAGGCGGATGGCTACACCTTC.

The rearrangement joins TRBV6-2 or TRBV6-3 to TRBJ1-2; D uncertain. V was cut by 0 bases and J by 2 bases, with 4 bases left in between. The CDR3 is 13 residues long. Germline CDR1 reads MNHEY; CDR2 reads SVGEGT. The CDR3 DNA follows: TGTGCCAGCAGTTACTCGAAAAACTATGGCTACACCTTC. Residues: CASSYSKNYGYTF.

Ten or more counts support this clonotype. The chain joins TRBV28 to TRBJ1-1; the D gene is possibly TRBD1 (5 bases). From germline, CDR1 is MDHEN and CDR2 SYDVKM. V lost 6 bases and J lost 4, with 21 bases in between. This CDR3 is 16 amino acids long. CDR3 residues: CASRPPSQGRSTEAFF. In nucleotides, the CDR3 is TGTGCCAGCAGACCCCCTTCCCAGGGCAGGAGCACTGAAGCTTTCTTT.

CDR3 coding DNA: TGTGCCAGCAGCCCACGGGACTCCAGGGCCGAGCAGTACTTC. Encoded protein: CASSPRDSRAEQYF. The genes are TRBV7-9 and TRBJ2-7; D is possibly TRBD2 (6 bases). The CDR3 extends over 14 amino acids. With 5 bases removed from V and 6 bases from J, the gap between germline ends came to 17 bases. Germline lookup yields CDR1 SEHNR and CDR2 FQNEAQ (reference sequence).

This clonotype was observed a few times. The chain is built from TRBV6-6 and TRBJ2-5, with 13 bases fitting TRBD2. Unmatched junction bases numbered 1, after V lost 0 bases and J lost 3 bases. The CDR3 spans 16 residues. Germline CDR1 MNHNY, CDR2 SVGAGI (reference sequence). This CDR3 is CASSYSGTSGKETQYF. CDR3 nucleotides: TGTGCCAGCAGTTACTCAGGGACTAGCGGGAAAGAGACCCAGTACTTC.

The rearrangement links TRBV23-1 to TRBJ2-1, with D unresolved. TRBV23-1 is marked as an open reading frame, function uncertain. CDR3 length equals 16 residues. Trimming took 1 base from V and 0 from J, leaving 10 bases between them. CDR3 protein: CASSQFRNHSYNEQFF. DNA for the CDR3: TGCGCCAGCAGTCAATTTCGCAACCACTCCTACAATGAGCAGTTCTTC.